A single sample gave rise to the 14 T cell receptor beta chains below, sequenced in a study of T cells in localized non-small cell lung cancer. TCRdb's table, derived via immunoSEQ multiplex PCR, lists solely in-frame clones and lacks some. The top ten hold roughly 21% of the sample, which has tens of thousands of clones, under 85% seen once. Specimen: peripheral blood, collected before any cancer treatment. The receptors originated from a female donor aged 60 or older with stage II squamous cell lung carcinoma.

This clone was counted a single time. The chain joins TRBV6-1 to TRBJ2-7; possible D gene TRBD1, 6 bases. The CDR3 has 13 residues. The V and J ends lost 5 bases and 7 bases respectively, with 15 bases between them. Per germline, CDR1 MNHNS and CDR2 SASEGT. The DNA for the CDR3 is TGTGCCAGCAGTCCAACAGGGTACCGGGAGCAGTACTTC. It yields the protein CASSPTGYREQYF.

V and J are TRBV6-5 and TRBJ1-3; D uncertain. Germline V gives CDR1 MNHEY, CDR2 SVGAGI. This CDR3 contains 13 residues. The V gene lost 6 bases and the J gene lost 4 bases, with 10 bases spanning the gap. CDR3 residues: CASRGIGGNTIYF. DNA for the CDR3: TGTGCCAGCAGGGGTATAGGGGGAAACACCATATATTTT.

The chain recombines TRBV5-5 with TRBJ1-2, with 8 bases identical to TRBD1. CDR3 length: 12 amino acids. Per germline, CDR1 SGHKS and CDR2 YYEKEE (reference sequence). V was clipped by 4 bases and J by 6 bases; unmatched bases: 2. Here the CDR3 DNA reads TGTGCCAGCAGCGTGGACAGGGATGGCTACACCTTC. Translation: CASSVDRDGYTF. The whole variable domain, remainder taken from reference TRBV5-5 and TRBJ1-2, is DAGVTQSPTHLIKTRGQQVTLRCSPISGHKSVSWYQQVLGQGPQFIFQYYEKEERGRGNFPDRFSARQFPNYSSELNVNALLLGDSALYLCASSVDRDGYTFGSGTRLTVV.

This clone has more than one count but fewer than ten. The gene calls are TRBV11-2 and TRBJ1-1; no definite D call. Looked up from germline, CDR1 is SGHAT and CDR2 is FQNNGV. This CDR3 contains 15 residues. Trimming cost V 1 base and J 1 base, with 10 bases left between them. Written as DNA, the CDR3 is TGTGCCAGCAGCTTAGTTCGTGGTAAGAACACTGAAGCTTTCTTT. Encoded protein: CASSLVRGKNTEAFF.

In regard to this clone: The sample carries other DNA sequences with the same CDR3. The J gene is TRBJ1-3, the V gene TRBV29-1; a possible D gene is TRBD1 (5 bases). CDR1 SQVTM and CDR2 ANQGSEA come from the germline V gene. V shed 4 bases and J shed 0 bases, with 7 bases lying between them. This CDR3 region has 13 residues. CDR3 sequence: CSVAGTSGNTIYF. The DNA of the CDR3 is TGCAGCGTTGCAGGGACCTCTGGAAACACCATATATTTT.

J is TRBJ1-1 and V is TRBV6-4; no clear D. This CDR3 spans 14 amino acids. The germline gives CDR1 MRHNA, CDR2 SNTAGT. The V gene lost 6 bases and the J gene lost 2 bases, with 13 bases spanning the gap. The CDR3 here is CASRTSHGNTEAFF. CDR3 in DNA: TGTGCCAGCAGGACGTCGCATGGCAACACTGAAGCTTTCTTT.

This clone showed up just once. The rearrangement links TRBV10-3 to TRBJ2-1; 13 bases are a match to TRBD2. Germline V gene data show CDR1 as ENHRY and CDR2 as SYGVKD. V dropped 2 bases and J dropped 9; count of bases not matched to a gene: 7. CDR3 length: 16 residues. CDR3 nucleotides: TGTGCCATCAGTGAGCCCTCGGGACTAGCGGGGAGTGAGCAGTTCTTC. This codes for CAISEPSGLAGSEQFF.

The CDR3, as DNA: TGTGCCAGTAAATTGGGGGGCCGGAGCTCCTACAATGAGCAGTTCTTC. This sequence encodes CASKLGGRSSYNEQFF. The chain is built from TRBV19 and TRBJ2-1, with D possibly being TRBD1 or TRBD2 (6 bases each). Per the germline V gene, CDR1 is LNHDA and CDR2 is SQIVND (reference sequence). The CDR3 is 16 residues long. The V and J ends lost 7 bases and 0 bases respectively, with 16 bases between them. Based on the CDR3 plus reference TRBV19 and TRBJ2-1, the full variable domain is DGGITQSPKYLFRKEGQNVTLSCEQNLNHDAMYWYRQDPGQGLRLIYYSQIVNDFQKGDIAEGYSVSREKKESFPLTVTSAQKNPTAFYLCASKLGGRSSYNEQFFGPGTRLTVL.

The chain carries TRBV7-8 and TRBJ1-2; 8 nucleotides agree with TRBD1. Germline CDR1 reads SGHVS; CDR2 reads FQNEAQ. The junction had 5 bases not matched to a gene; V was cut back by 5 bases and J by 6 bases. The CDR3 has 13 residues. The CDR3 is CASSLDREDGYTF. DNA for the CDR3: TGTGCCAGCAGCCTGGACAGGGAGGATGGCTACACCTTC.

For this clone: This same CDR3 is encoded by further DNA sequences in the sample. The gene calls are TRBV6-5 and TRBJ1-2, with TRBD1 matching 8 bases. The germline CDR1 and CDR2 sequences are MNHEY and SVGAGI. J gave up 8 bases and V 5 bases, and 7 bases lay outside the gene matches. The CDR3 loop spans 13 amino acids. CDR3 sequence reads: CASSPGTGRGYTF. Here the CDR3 DNA reads TGTGCCAGCAGTCCCGGGACAGGACGCGGCTACACCTTC.

The V call is TRBV14, the J call TRBJ2-7; TRBD2 matches 15 bases. Germline V gives CDR1 SGHDN, CDR2 FVKESK. The CDR3 length is 19 residues. Trimming at V came to 1 base and at J to 0 bases, leaving 7 bases not matched to a gene. CDR3 sequence (DNA): TGTGCCAGCAGCCAAGCGGGACTAGCGGGGGGTTACTCCTCCTACGAGCAGTACTTC. It yields the protein CASSQAGLAGGYSSYEQYF.

This sequence joins TRBV18 and TRBJ1-6, with D unclear. V lost 4 bases to trimming and J lost 5 bases, with 9 bases between them. The CDR3 runs to 14 residues. Germline lookup yields CDR1 KGHSH and CDR2 LQKENI. CDR3 in DNA: TGTGCCAGCTCACAGGACCTTCATAATTCACCCCTCCACTTT. It specifies CASSQDLHNSPLHF.

The chain recombines TRBV2 with TRBJ1-6; D not resolved. The germline V gene has CDR1 SNHLY and CDR2 FYNNEI. The CDR3 spans 17 residues. The V end lost 7 bases, the J end lost 0 bases, and 16 bases lay between the germline ends. The CDR3 is CASNVPDGTSYNSPLHF. Written as DNA, the CDR3 is TGTGCCAGCAACGTTCCAGACGGTACCTCCTATAATTCACCCCTCCACTTT.

The chain joins TRBV30 to TRBJ1-6, with D perhaps TRBD1 (5 bases). V lost 1 base and J 8 bases, leaving 12 bases between the germline ends. The CDR3 is 14 amino acids. CDR1 and CDR2 from the germline V gene are GTSNPN and SVGIG (reference sequence). The CDR3 DNA follows: TGTGCCTGGAGTGGGAGGGGCCGCGATTCACCCCTCCACTTT. Translated, it gives CAWSGRGRDSPLHF. The full variable domain, in which reference TRBV30 and TRBJ1-6 provide the parts outside the CDR3, is SQTIHQWPATLVQPVGSPLSLECTVEGTSNPNLYWYRQAAGRGLQLLFYSVGIGQISSEVPQNLSASRPQDRQFILSSKKLLLSDSGFYLCAWSGRGRDSPLHFGNGTRLTVT.